The 20 T cell receptor beta chains given below trace back to one sample, sequenced in a study of T cell responses to AZD1222 COVID-19 vaccine. The protocol was immunoSEQ multiplex PCR, while the TCRdb copy is restricted to in-frame clones and leaves out a portion. The sample lists about 72,000 clones; about 88% were seen once. This material consisted of peripheral blood, taken 28 days after the second AZD1222 dose. Receptors originate from an adult who received the AZD1222 COVID-19 vaccine.

This chain's CDR3 is CASSSNYQYGYTF. The CDR3 DNA reads TGTGCCAGCAGCTCCAACTACCAATATGGCTACACCTTC. This chain links TRBV7-2 with TRBJ1-2; D gene unclear. The CDR3 consists of 13 residues. The V gene lost 4 bases and the J gene lost 5 bases, with 11 bases spanning the gap. The germline gives CDR1 SGHTA, CDR2 FQGNSA.

J is TRBJ2-7 and V is TRBV11-1, with TRBD1 as a possible D gene (5 bases). Per germline, CDR1 SGHAT and CDR2 FQDESV (reference sequence). V shed 5 bases and J shed 1 base, with 12 bases lying between them. This CDR3 contains 14 residues. CDR3 sequence (DNA): TGTGCCAGCAGCCGGACAAGCCTTTCCTACGAGCAGTACTTC. Encoded protein: CASSRTSLSYEQYF.

The J gene is TRBJ1-1, the V gene TRBV7-3; D remains unclear. This CDR3 spans 13 amino acids. V lost 2 bases to trimming and J lost 3 bases, with 7 bases between them. CDR1 and CDR2 from the germline V gene are SGHTA and FQGTGA. Written as DNA, the CDR3 is TGTGCCAGCAGCTTAGAACGGGACACTGAAGCTTTCTTT. Translating it yields CASSLERDTEAFF.

V usage is TRBV28 and J usage is TRBJ2-7; D might be TRBD2 (5 bases). Trimming shortened V by 5 bases and J by 4 bases, and 12 bases separated the two germline ends. Germline V gives CDR1 MDHEN, CDR2 SYDVKM. The CDR3 runs 13 residues. The CDR3 DNA is TGTGCCAGCAGTGGAGGTTCACGGTACGAGCAGTACTTC. This codes for CASSGGSRYEQYF.

The V and J genes are TRBV30 and TRBJ2-5; 7 positions match TRBD1. This CDR3 spans 15 amino acids. The trim removed 5 bases at V and 1 base at J, leaving 10 bases unmatched. CDR1 is GTSNPN, CDR2 SVGIG, per germline (reference sequence). The CDR3 loop reads CAWVPLGTVQETQYF. In DNA form, the CDR3 reads TGTGCCTGGGTGCCGCTAGGGACAGTCCAAGAGACCCAGTACTTC.

The J gene is TRBJ1-5, the V gene TRBV19, with D possibly matching TRBD1 (5 bases). Germline V gene data show CDR1 as LNHDA and CDR2 as SQIVND (reference sequence). The CDR3 has 15 amino acids. Trimming took 10 bases from V and 1 from J, leaving 17 bases between them. CDR3 DNA: TGTGCCACTCGAAGCAGGGACGAAAGCAATCAGCCCCAGCATTTT. It codes for CATRSRDESNQPQHF.

This chain joins TRBV29-1 and TRBJ1-1; perhaps TRBD1 as D (5 bases). Trimming took 3 bases from V and 9 from J, leaving 11 bases between them. CDR3 size: 11 residues. The germline V gene encodes CDR1 SQVTM and CDR2 ANQGSEA. This CDR3 is CSVENGGKAFF. The CDR3 region has the DNA TGCAGCGTTGAGAACGGGGGGAAAGCTTTCTTT.

This chain connects TRBV29-1 to TRBJ2-7; 7 bases fit TRBD2. The V gene end was trimmed by 4 bases and the J gene end by 0 bases; junction bases not matched to a gene: 9. The CDR3 is 15 amino acids. The germline V gene has CDR1 SQVTM and CDR2 ANQGSEA. The DNA of the CDR3 is TGCAGCGTTGGGAGCGGACTAGGCGTCTCCTACGAGCAGTACTTC. Its protein product is CSVGSGLGVSYEQYF.

The V call is TRBV19, the J call TRBJ1-5; 8 nucleotides match TRBD1. The junction had 9 bases not matched to a gene; V was cut back by 5 bases and J by 6 bases. There are 15 residues in the CDR3. Germline V gives CDR1 LNHDA, CDR2 SQIVND (reference sequence). CDR3 sequence: CASSGGQGAFQPQHF. The CDR3 nucleotides read TGTGCCAGTAGTGGGGGTCAGGGGGCTTTTCAGCCCCAGCATTTT.

The J gene is TRBJ1-4, the V gene TRBV4-1; D uncertain. Trimming removed 3 bases at V and 5 bases at J, with 10 bases between. Germline lookup yields CDR1 MGHRA and CDR2 YSYEKL. CDR3 length: 14 residues. CDR3: CASSQGSRNEKLFF. Here the CDR3 DNA reads TGCGCCAGCAGCCAGGGATCGAGAAATGAAAAACTGTTTTTT.

The chain couples TRBV7-2 to TRBJ2-7; 8 nucleotides match TRBD1. Trimming at V came to 5 bases and at J to 0 bases, leaving 9 bases not matched to a gene. Germline V gives CDR1 SGHTA, CDR2 FQGNSA. The CDR3 runs 16 residues. The CDR3 protein is CASSIRPGQASYEQYF. In DNA form, the CDR3 reads TGTGCCAGCAGCATTCGACCGGGACAGGCCTCCTACGAGCAGTACTTC. Using reference TRBV7-2 and TRBJ2-7 for the parts outside the CDR3, the full variable domain is GAGVSQSPSNKVTEKGKDVELRCDPISGHTALYWYRQSLGQGLEFLIYFQGNSAPDKSGLPSDRFSAERTGGSVSTLTIQRTQQEDSAVYLCASSIRPGQASYEQYFGPGTRLTVT.

V usage is TRBV18 and J usage is TRBJ2-1, with no clear D. Germline lookup yields CDR1 KGHSH and CDR2 LQKENI. The CDR3 spans 15 residues. V was pared by 3 bases and J by 5 bases, with 14 bases between. CDR3 sequence (DNA): TGTGCCAGCTCACCCGGACGGGCCGGAAACAATGAGCAGTTCTTC. This gives the protein CASSPGRAGNNEQFF.

V and J are TRBV5-6 and TRBJ2-3, with a tentative D call TRBD1 (5 bases). V was cut by 4 bases and J by 2 bases, with 8 bases left in between. Per germline, CDR1 SGHDT and CDR2 YYEEEE. CDR3 length: 13 residues. The CDR3: CASSGAFTDTQYF. The CDR3, as DNA: TGTGCCAGCAGCGGGGCGTTCACAGATACGCAGTATTTT.

The V gene is TRBV28, the J gene TRBJ2-7; possibly TRBD2 for D (6 bases). The CDR3 is 15 amino acids. The germline CDR1 and CDR2 sequences are MDHEN and SYDVKM. The V end was cut by 3 bases, the J end by 4 bases, with 16 bases between. This CDR3 is CASSFPKTGTYEQYF. Here the CDR3 DNA reads TGTGCCAGCAGTTTCCCGAAAACTGGGACTTACGAGCAGTACTTC.

V usage is TRBV2 and J usage is TRBJ2-7; D not certain. The V gene lost 7 bases and the J gene lost 7 bases, with 20 bases spanning the gap. There are 14 residues in the CDR3. CDR1 is SNHLY, CDR2 FYNNEI, per germline. This chain's CDR3 is CASTGRAGGREQYF. The CDR3, as DNA: TGTGCCAGCACCGGTAGGGCAGGTGGGCGGGAGCAGTACTTC. The entire variable domain, with the rest obtained from reference TRBV2 and TRBJ2-7, is as follows: EPEVTQTPSHQVTQMGQEVILRCVPISNHLYFYWYRQILGQKVEFLVSFYNNEISEKSEIFDDQFSVERPDGSNFTLKIRSTKLEDSAMYFCASTGRAGGREQYFGPGTRLTVT.

This chain links TRBV7-8 with TRBJ1-1; D unresolved. Trimming pared 7 bases from V and 0 bases from J, leaving 12 bases between. Per germline, CDR1 SGHVS and CDR2 FQNEAQ. The CDR3 covers 14 residues. In nucleotides, the CDR3 is TGTGCCAGCACTTTACAGAATATGAACACTGAAGCTTTCTTT. This encodes CASTLQNMNTEAFF.

This clone has only a few counts. The chain joins TRBV2 to TRBJ2-1, with TRBD2 identical over 12 bases. This CDR3 contains 15 residues. V shed 6 bases and J 8 bases; nucleotides not matched to a gene: 8. Germline V gene data show CDR1 as SNHLY and CDR2 as FYNNEI. The CDR3 sequence is CASSASGRAVDEQFF. CDR3 coding DNA: TGTGCCAGCAGCGCTAGCGGGAGGGCCGTCGATGAGCAGTTCTTC.

CDR3 residues: CASRGVPPLHF. The CDR3 coding sequence is TGTGCCAGCAGAGGGGTCCCACCCCTCCACTTT. The V call is TRBV2, the J call TRBJ1-6, with D possibly matching TRBD1 (5 bases). This CDR3 is built from 11 residues. The V end was cut by 6 bases, the J end by 11 bases, with 8 bases between. CDR1 SNHLY and CDR2 FYNNEI come from the germline V gene.

This clone was seen only once. V is TRBV4-2 and J is TRBJ1-5; tentative D call: TRBD1 (5 bases). With 3 bases removed from V and 5 bases from J, the gap between germline ends came to 17 bases. Germline V CDR1 and CDR2: LGHNA, YNFKEQ. This CDR3 spans 16 amino acids. In nucleotides, the CDR3 is TGTGCCAGCAGCCAGGGGGGGTCAAATTCCTATCAGCCCCAGCATTTT. It codes for CASSQGGSNSYQPQHF.

This chain uses TRBV19 with TRBJ2-1, with D unclear. Germline CDR1 and CDR2: LNHDA and SQIVND (reference sequence). Between the trimmed V and J ends, which lost 4 bases and 4 bases, there was a span of 8 bases. The CDR3 has 13 residues. The CDR3 loop reads CASSRDFYNEQFF. In nucleotides, the CDR3 is TGTGCCAGTAGTAGAGACTTTTACAATGAGCAGTTCTTC. Together with reference TRBV19 and TRBJ2-1, the CDR3 gives the full variable domain: DGGITQSPKYLFRKEGQNVTLSCEQNLNHDAMYWYRQDPGQGLRLIYYSQIVNDFQKGDIAEGYSVSREKKESFPLTVTSAQKNPTAFYLCASSRDFYNEQFFGPGTRLTVL.